These 30 T cell receptor beta chains share one sample of origin, sequenced in a study of blood T cell repertoires in COVID-19. The repertoire was sequenced with immunoSEQ multiplex PCR; TCRdb's copy has only in-frame clones and lacks some. The table records 400,000 to 550,000 clones, around 89% of them present only once. The sequenced sample consisted of peripheral blood. The receptors shown here come from a young woman with acute or convalescent COVID-19.

This chain links TRBV9 with TRBJ2-3; 9 bases line up with TRBD2. This CDR3 has 15 residues. The germline gives CDR1 SGDLS, CDR2 YYNGEE. Trimming at V came to 10 bases and at J to 2 bases, leaving 11 bases not matched to a gene. The DNA for the CDR3 is TGTGCCTCTACAGGGGCGGGGGGGCACACAGATACGCAGTATTTT. This translates into CASTGAGGHTDTQYF. Supplemented by reference TRBV9 and TRBJ2-3, the full variable domain reads DSGVTQTPKHLITATGQRVTLRCSPRSGDLSVYWYQQSLDQGLQFLIQYYNGEERAKGNILERFSAQQFPDLHSELNLSSLELGDSALYFCASTGAGGHTDTQYFGPGTRLTVL.

The rearrangement uses TRBV13 and TRBJ2-2; 10 nucleotides align to TRBD2. The V gene's germline CDR1 is PRHDT and CDR2 FYEKMQ (reference sequence). This CDR3 region has 20 residues. With 5 bases clipped from V and 7 bases from J, the junction kept 22 bases outside the gene matches. The CDR3 DNA sequence: TGTGCCAGCAGCCCCCCCGGCCTAGCGGGGGACCTTCCTCGGGTCGGGGAGCTGTTTTTT. Translation: CASSPPGLAGDLPRVGELFF.

Worth noting for this clone: This CDR3 is also generated by other DNA sequences in the sample. CDR3 nucleotide sequence: TGTGCCAGCAGCGTTGGGACAGGGGCCTACGAGCAGTACTTC. Its protein product is CASSVGTGAYEQYF. This chain connects TRBV9 to TRBJ2-7; 10 bases agree with TRBD1. V dropped 2 bases and J dropped 2; count of bases not matched to a gene: 1. Germline V gene lookup returns CDR1 SGDLS and CDR2 YYNGEE. This CDR3 is 14 amino acids long. Using reference TRBV9 and TRBJ2-7 for the parts outside the CDR3, the full variable domain is DSGVTQTPKHLITATGQRVTLRCSPRSGDLSVYWYQQSLDQGLQFLIQYYNGEERAKGNILERFSAQQFPDLHSELNLSSLELGDSALYFCASSVGTGAYEQYFGPGTRLTVT.

The chain employs TRBV9 and TRBJ1-1; TRBD1 is a possible D gene (6 bases). The germline V gene encodes CDR1 SGDLS and CDR2 YYNGEE. The CDR3 is made up of 14 amino acids. The V and J ends lost 2 bases and 1 base respectively, with 9 bases between them. This CDR3 reads CASSVRGENTEAFF. Here the CDR3 DNA reads TGTGCCAGCAGCGTCAGGGGTGAGAACACTGAAGCTTTCTTT.

The chain employs TRBV4-1 and TRBJ2-1, with 10 bases fitting TRBD1. This CDR3 has 17 residues. V shed 2 bases and J 6 bases; nucleotides not matched to a gene: 10. Germline V lookup: CDR1 MGHRA, CDR2 YSYEKL. The CDR3 nucleotides are TGCGCCAGCAGCCAAATCCCCGGGACAGGGGTGGTCAATGAGCAGTTCTTC. Encoded protein: CASSQIPGTGVVNEQFF.

V and J are TRBV18 and TRBJ2-1, with TRBD1 matching 10 bases. The CDR3 has 14 residues. Germline V CDR1 and CDR2: KGHSH, LQKENI. Trimming at V came to 6 bases and at J to 6 bases, leaving 5 bases not matched to a gene. The CDR3 here is CASSRDRGLNEQFF. CDR3 coding DNA: TGTGCCAGCTCGCGGGACAGGGGCCTCAATGAGCAGTTCTTC.

The chain carries TRBV28 and TRBJ1-1; D is uncertain. From germline, CDR1 is MDHEN and CDR2 SYDVKM. Trimming stripped 3 bases from V and 4 bases from J, with 15 bases between. The CDR3 spans 15 residues. The CDR3 protein is CASSLFMWGGTEAFF. The DNA of the CDR3 is TGTGCCAGCAGTTTGTTCATGTGGGGAGGCACTGAAGCTTTCTTT.

The gene calls are TRBV6-1 and TRBJ1-1; no clear D. Looked up from germline, CDR1 is MNHNS and CDR2 is SASEGT. The CDR3 is made up of 15 amino acids. V gave up 2 bases and J gave up 1 base, with 11 bases separating them. CDR3 protein: CASSEQPGGNTEAFF. CDR3 sequence (DNA): TGTGCCAGCAGTGAACAGCCCGGAGGGAACACTGAAGCTTTCTTT.

The rearrangement links TRBV9 to TRBJ1-6; 9 bases are a match to TRBD1. Germline V CDR1 and CDR2: SGDLS, YYNGEE. This CDR3 is 16 amino acids long. The J segment lost 8 bases and the V segment lost 2 bases, leaving 8 bases of the junction unmatched. In DNA form, the CDR3 reads TGTGCCAGCAGCGTGACAGGGGGGGTGCACGATTCACCCCTCCACTTT. This gives the protein CASSVTGGVHDSPLHF.

The chain is built from TRBV7-9 and TRBJ2-3; TRBD2 is a possible D gene (5 bases). The CDR3 sequence is 16 residues long. Germline loops: CDR1 SEHNR, CDR2 FQNEAQ (reference sequence). Trimming pared 1 base from V and 1 base from J, leaving 12 bases between. The CDR3 is CASSLVVGGGTDTQYF. The CDR3 region has the DNA TGTGCCAGCAGCTTAGTGGTCGGAGGTGGCACAGATACGCAGTATTTT.

This chain joins TRBV10-3 and TRBJ2-3; TRBD2 agrees at 7 bases. The CDR3 sequence is 18 residues long. The V and J ends lost 2 bases and 1 base, in that order; junction bases with no gene match: 12. From germline, CDR1 is ENHRY and CDR2 SYGVKD. The CDR3 sequence: CAISEGGSQHYGTDTQYF. CDR3 DNA: TGTGCCATCAGTGAGGGCGGGAGCCAGCATTATGGCACAGATACGCAGTATTTT.

The chain combines TRBV11-2 with TRBJ2-7; D might be TRBD1 (5 bases). Germline CDR1 is SGHAT and CDR2 is FQNNGV. This CDR3 has 18 residues. The ends were cut back, 6 bases at V and 5 bases at J, with 29 bases in the middle. The CDR3 region has the DNA TGTGCCAGCAGTCCCCTGCCGGGCAGCAGGGTGACGAGACACGAGCAGTACTTC. Translated: CASSPLPGSRVTRHEQYF.

The CDR3 here is CASSQLLYEQYF. The CDR3 region has the DNA TGTGCCAGCAGTCAACTCCTCTACGAGCAGTACTTC. The J gene is TRBJ2-7, the V gene TRBV28; D is unresolved. This CDR3 contains 12 residues. Germline loops: CDR1 MDHEN, CDR2 SYDVKM. V gave up 5 bases and J gave up 3 bases, with 8 bases separating them.

This clone was seen a few times. CDR3 loop: CASAAGTSEKTQYF. The CDR3 DNA follows: TGTGCCAGCGCGGCCGGGACTAGCGAGAAGACCCAGTACTTC. The chain is built from TRBV5-5 and TRBJ2-5; 10 nucleotides line up with TRBD2. Trimming removed 7 bases from V and 6 bases from J; junction bases left unmatched: 9. CDR1 is SGHKS, CDR2 YYEKEE, per germline (reference sequence). CDR3 length equals 14 residues.

This chain's CDR3 is CASSEWGTGSIETQYF. The DNA for the CDR3 is TGTGCCAGCAGTGAGTGGGGGACAGGGAGTATCGAGACCCAGTACTTC. This rearrangement joins TRBV6-1 to TRBJ2-5; 9 bases are a match to TRBD1. After removal of 3 bases from V and 5 bases from J, the junction contained 10 bases not matched to a gene. In germline, CDR1 is MNHNS, CDR2 SASEGT. This CDR3 is built from 16 residues.

V is TRBV9 and J is TRBJ1-1; D is possibly TRBD1 (5 bases). V lost 2 bases and J 4 bases, leaving 18 bases between the germline ends. CDR1 is SGDLS and CDR2 is YYNGEE in the germline V gene. There are 16 residues in the CDR3. CDR3 loop: CASSVAGGGPATEAFF. Written as DNA, the CDR3 is TGTGCCAGCAGCGTGGCGGGGGGAGGCCCAGCCACTGAAGCTTTCTTT.

This clone was found a few times. The rearrangement uses TRBV6-5 and TRBJ1-6; 9 bases align to TRBD1. Germline loops: CDR1 MNHEY, CDR2 SVGAGI. V dropped 6 bases and J dropped 6; count of bases not matched to a gene: 6. There are 15 residues in the CDR3. This chain's CDR3 is CASRIQGASNSPLHF. CDR3 in DNA: TGTGCCAGCAGGATACAGGGGGCGAGTAATTCACCCCTCCACTTT.

This clone is a singleton in its sample. The chain carries TRBV7-8 and TRBJ2-7; TRBD2 agrees at 10 bases. The length of the CDR3 is 16 residues. From germline, CDR1 is SGHVS and CDR2 FQNEAQ. V lost 2 bases to trimming and J lost 4 bases; unmatched junction nucleotides: 8. CDR3 loop: CASSLYRSGGAYEQYF. The CDR3 nucleotides read TGTGCCAGCAGCTTATACCGGAGCGGGGGGGCGTACGAGCAGTACTTC.

The CDR3 sequence is CASSLQRGAGETQYF. The CDR3 DNA reads as TGTGCCAGCAGCTTACAACGGGGGGCCGGTGAGACCCAGTACTTC. The chain employs TRBV7-9 and TRBJ2-5; the D gene is possibly TRBD2 (7 bases). Germline V gene data show CDR1 as SEHNR and CDR2 as FQNEAQ (reference sequence). This CDR3 contains 15 residues. V lost 2 bases, J lost 5 bases, and 15 bases lay in between. The full variable domain, its missing parts supplied by reference TRBV7-9 and TRBJ2-5, is DTGVSQNPRHKITKRGQNVTFRCDPISEHNRLYWYRQTLGQGPEFLTYFQNEAQLEKSRLLSDRFSAERPKGSFSTLEIQRTEQGDSAMYLCASSLQRGAGETQYFGPGTRLLVL.

The chain uses TRBV5-1 and TRBJ2-5; D gene ambiguous. Germline CDR1 SGHRS, CDR2 YFSETQ. This CDR3 is 16 amino acids long. Trimming took off 4 bases at V and 5 bases at J, with 21 bases between the two ends. CDR3 DNA: TGCGCCAGCAGCCCCGTCGTGGCAGACACCAGGGAGACCCAGTACTTC. Protein: CASSPVVADTRETQYF.

The chain couples TRBV5-5 to TRBJ2-1; 9 bases agree with TRBD1. The CDR3 runs to 15 residues. The V gene end was trimmed by 3 bases and the J gene end by 9 bases; junction bases not matched to a gene: 10. In germline, CDR1 is SGHKS, CDR2 YYEKEE (reference sequence). The CDR3 sequence: CASSYGQGTGSEQFF. The CDR3 DNA is TGTGCCAGCAGCTACGGACAGGGGACGGGGAGTGAGCAGTTCTTC. Variable domain in full (rest from reference TRBV5-5 and TRBJ2-1): DAGVTQSPTHLIKTRGQQVTLRCSPISGHKSVSWYQQVLGQGPQFIFQYYEKEERGRGNFPDRFSARQFPNYSSELNVNALLLGDSALYLCASSYGQGTGSEQFFGPGTRLTVL.

CDR3 loop: CASSFQPPGHLQETQYF. The CDR3 nucleotides are TGTGCCAGCAGCTTTCAGCCCCCGGGACACCTACAAGAGACCCAGTACTTC. V is TRBV11-2 and J is TRBJ2-5, with TRBD1 as a possible D gene (6 bases). This CDR3 spans 17 amino acids. V lost 3 bases and J 2 bases, leaving 19 bases between the germline ends. The germline V gene has CDR1 SGHAT and CDR2 FQNNGV. Together with reference TRBV11-2 and TRBJ2-5, the CDR3 gives the full variable domain: EAGVAQSPRYKIIEKRQSVAFWCNPISGHATLYWYQQILGQGPKLLIQFQNNGVVDDSQLPKDRFSAERLKGVDSTLKIQPAKLEDSAVYLCASSFQPPGHLQETQYFGPGTRLLVL.

This rearrangement joins TRBV7-9 to TRBJ2-5; tentatively, D is TRBD2 (5 bases). The length of the CDR3 is 15 residues. Germline V gives CDR1 SEHNR, CDR2 FQNEAQ (reference sequence). Trimming took 2 bases from V and 5 from J, leaving 15 bases between them. Here the CDR3 DNA reads TGTGCCAGCAGCTTAAGTTTCGGGGAATGGGAGACCCAGTACTTC. It specifies CASSLSFGEWETQYF.

The chain has TRBV11-2 and TRBJ1-2; no firm D call. This CDR3 region has 15 residues. CDR1 and CDR2 (germline): SGHAT, FQNNGV. The V and J ends lost 2 bases and 4 bases respectively, with 14 bases between them. The DNA of the CDR3 is TGTGCCAGCAGCTTAAATCGACACCTAATCTATGGCTACACCTTC. Its translation: CASSLNRHLIYGYTF.

V gene TRBV25-1 combines with J gene TRBJ1-1; 8 bases map to TRBD1. This CDR3 has 15 residues. The germline V gene encodes CDR1 MGHDK and CDR2 SYGVNS. The trim removed 6 bases at V and 0 bases at J, leaving 6 bases unmatched. DNA for the CDR3: TGTGCCAGCAGCTCAGGGGGCGGAATGAACACTGAAGCTTTCTTT. It translates to CASSSGGGMNTEAFF.

The chain is built from TRBV30 and TRBJ2-5; D is possibly TRBD2 (6 bases). The CDR3 sequence is 14 residues long. The germline gives CDR1 GTSNPN, CDR2 SVGIG (reference sequence). V dropped 4 bases and J dropped 5 bases, with 17 bases sitting between them. This CDR3 reads CAWTNGGIGETQYF. CDR3 coding DNA: TGTGCCTGGACTAACGGGGGTATCGGGGAGACCCAGTACTTC. Full variable domain (outside the CDR3, taken from reference TRBV30 and TRBJ2-5): SQTIHQWPATLVQPVGSPLSLECTVEGTSNPNLYWYRQAAGRGLQLLFYSVGIGQISSEVPQNLSASRPQDRQFILSSKKLLLSDSGFYLCAWTNGGIGETQYFGPGTRLLVL.

J is TRBJ2-5 and V is TRBV4-1; 13 nucleotides line up with TRBD2. The germline V gene has CDR1 MGHRA and CDR2 YSYEKL. Trimming took 3 bases from V and 5 from J; bases not matched to a gene: 3. This CDR3 is built from 15 residues. The CDR3 nucleotides read TGCGCCAGCAGCCAGGGACTAGCGGGGAGGGAGACCCAGTACTTC. It encodes CASSQGLAGRETQYF.

The chain links TRBV28 to TRBJ2-7; D is undetermined. CDR3 size: 12 residues. From germline, CDR1 is MDHEN and CDR2 SYDVKM. Trimming took off 3 bases at V and 3 bases at J, with 6 bases between the two ends. The CDR3 sequence: CASSLGDYEQYF. CDR3 nucleotide sequence: TGTGCCAGCAGTTTGGGCGACTACGAGCAGTACTTC.

Points on this clone: Other DNA sequences in this sample translate to the same CDR3. The genes are TRBV28 and TRBJ1-1; D not resolved. This CDR3 region has 13 residues. The V and J ends lost 3 bases and 1 base respectively, with 6 bases between them. Germline V CDR1 and CDR2: MDHEN, SYDVKM. As DNA, the CDR3 is TGTGCCAGCAGTTTTACACGGAACACTGAAGCTTTCTTT. This gives the protein CASSFTRNTEAFF.

This chain joins TRBV6-5 and TRBJ2-7; 11 nucleotides line up with TRBD1. The junction had 10 bases not matched to a gene; V was cut back by 0 bases and J by 12 bases. There are 15 residues in the CDR3. Germline CDR1 and CDR2: MNHEY and SVGAGI. The CDR3 protein is CASSYSGTGGDRLYF. In DNA, the CDR3 is TGTGCCAGCAGTTACTCCGGGACAGGGGGTGATAGGCTGTACTTC.